Shown below are 16 T cell receptor beta chains from a single sample sequenced in a study of blood T cell repertoires in COVID-19. Data came from immunoSEQ multiplex PCR; TCRdb stores just in-frame clones and leaves some out. This sample has 110,000 to 150,000 clones, with 65% to 85% found just once. The material sequenced was peripheral blood. Receptors were obtained from a man aged 50 to 60 with active or convalescent COVID-19.

The chain links TRBV7-8 to TRBJ2-7; the match to TRBD2 covers 13 bases. The V segment lost 5 bases and the J segment 5 bases; nucleotides outside the gene matches: 15. This CDR3 contains 18 residues. Germline CDR1 reads SGHVS; CDR2 reads FQNEAQ. The DNA of the CDR3 is TGTGCCAGCAGCCCTAGTACTAGCGGGAGGGCCCGGATTCACGAGCAGTACTTC. Translation: CASSPSTSGRARIHEQYF.

This chain uses TRBV7-2 with TRBJ1-4; D possibly corresponds to TRBD1 (6 bases). V was cut by 2 bases and J by 5 bases, with 12 bases left in between. The germline V gene encodes CDR1 SGHTA and CDR2 FQGNSA. The CDR3 spans 15 residues. CDR3 sequence (DNA): TGTGCCAGCAGCTTACGGTCGGACAGAAATGAAAAACTGTTTTTT. Its protein product is CASSLRSDRNEKLFF.

This clone has only a few counts. The V gene is TRBV5-6, the J gene TRBJ1-1; 8 nucleotides align to TRBD1. V was clipped by 4 bases and J by 1 base; unmatched bases: 15. CDR3 size: 18 residues. Germline values: CDR1 SGHDT, CDR2 YYEEEE. The CDR3 DNA follows: TGTGCCAGCAGCCCCCTCTGGGGCCTAGACAGGGGGAACACTGAAGCTTTCTTT. This codes for CASSPLWGLDRGNTEAFF.

J is TRBJ2-1 and V is TRBV27; the match to TRBD1 covers 8 bases. Germline trimming cut 4 bases from V and 7 bases from J; bases unmatched to any gene: 15. The CDR3 loop spans 17 amino acids. Germline lookup yields CDR1 MNHEY and CDR2 SMNVEV (reference sequence). CDR3 nucleotides: TGTGCCAGCAGTTATCAGGGGGCCATCGTTACGGGGAATGAGCAGTTCTTC. Translation: CASSYQGAIVTGNEQFF.

The rearrangement uses TRBV7-9 and TRBJ1-1, with 8 bases fitting TRBD1. CDR1 and CDR2 from the germline V gene are SEHNR and FQNEAQ (reference sequence). The ends lost 1 base at V and 8 bases at J; junction bases unmatched: 6. The CDR3 length is 14 residues. The CDR3 region is CASSLDGTGREAFF. For the CDR3, the DNA is TGTGCCAGCAGCTTAGACGGGACAGGCCGGGAAGCTTTCTTT.

The chain joins TRBV15 to TRBJ2-7, with D perhaps TRBD2 (6 bases). V was pared by 0 bases and J by 2 bases, with 14 bases between. Per the germline V gene, CDR1 is LNHNV and CDR2 is YYDKDF (reference sequence). CDR3 length equals 16 residues. The chain's CDR3 is CATSRDRGTVTYEQYF. For the CDR3, the DNA is TGTGCCACCAGCAGAGATCGCGGGACGGTAACCTACGAGCAGTACTTC. The entire variable domain, with the rest obtained from reference TRBV15 and TRBJ2-7, is as follows: DAMVIQNPRYQVTQFGKPVTLSCSQTLNHNVMYWYQQKSSQAPKLLFHYYDKDFNNEADTPDNFQSRRPNTSFCFLDIRSPGLGDTAMYLCATSRDRGTVTYEQYFGPGTRLTVT.

This chain's CDR3 is CAISESLGGGRNEKLFF. As DNA, the CDR3 is TGTGCCATCAGTGAGTCGCTCGGGGGGGGCCGTAATGAAAAACTGTTTTTT. V gene TRBV10-3 combines with J gene TRBJ1-4, with D possibly matching TRBD1 (6 bases). Germline CDR1 reads ENHRY; CDR2 reads SYGVKD. This CDR3 contains 17 residues. Trimming took 0 bases from V and 4 from J, leaving 15 bases between them.

This clone was counted at least ten times. The rearrangement uses TRBV10-3 and TRBJ2-7; weak D call: TRBD2 (6 bases). CDR1 ENHRY and CDR2 SYGVKD come from the germline V gene. V lost 2 bases, J lost 1 base, and 12 bases lay in between. The CDR3 has 15 amino acids. The CDR3 sequence is CAISEDLAHSYEQYF. The CDR3 region has the DNA TGTGCCATCAGTGAGGATCTAGCGCATTCCTACGAGCAGTACTTC.

This chain links TRBV27 with TRBJ2-7; D gene uncertain. Trimming removed 7 bases at V and 4 bases at J, with 17 bases between. From germline, CDR1 is MNHEY and CDR2 SMNVEV (reference sequence). This CDR3 has 14 amino acids. CDR3 amino acids: CASKELVGFYEQYF. The CDR3 nucleotides read TGTGCCAGCAAGGAGTTGGTCGGGTTTTACGAGCAGTACTTC.

This chain uses TRBV9 with TRBJ2-1, with a tentative D call TRBD2 (5 bases). With 0 bases removed from V and 4 bases from J, the gap between germline ends came to 5 bases. Germline V gene sequence: CDR1 SGDLS, CDR2 YYNGEE. The CDR3 consists of 13 residues. The CDR3 is CASSVGTYNEQFF. The CDR3 bases are TGTGCCAGCAGCGTAGGGACTTACAATGAGCAGTTCTTC.

The chain combines TRBV12-2 with TRBJ2-3; the table's D call of TRBD2 was not tested on the DNA. TRBV12-2 counts as a pseudogene. The CDR3 has 16 residues. The chain's CDR3 is CASRLDPSGSTDTQYF. In nucleotides, the CDR3 is TGTGCAAGTCGCTTAGACCCTAGCGGTAGCACAGATACGCAGTATTTT.

The chain uses TRBV5-1 and TRBJ1-5, with D perhaps TRBD1 (5 bases). The germline V gene has CDR1 SGHRS and CDR2 YFSETQ. CDR3 size: 15 residues. The germline V and J ends were trimmed by 0 bases and 0 bases, with 7 bases remaining between them. CDR3 sequence: CASSLEGVSNQPQHF. CDR3 nucleotides: TGCGCCAGCAGCTTGGAAGGGGTTAGCAATCAGCCCCAGCATTTT.

The chain employs TRBV19 and TRBJ2-7; TRBD1 matches at 8 bases. The CDR3 contains 15 residues. V dropped 5 bases and J dropped 0; count of bases not matched to a gene: 6. From germline, CDR1 is LNHDA and CDR2 SQIVND (reference sequence). CDR3: CASSFRDRSSYEQYF. The CDR3 nucleotides read TGTGCCAGTAGTTTCCGGGACAGGAGCTCCTACGAGCAGTACTTC.

This clone was counted a single time. This chain joins TRBV18 and TRBJ2-1; no definite D call. The CDR3 totals 14 residues. V lost 2 bases and J lost 2, with 7 bases in between. CDR1 and CDR2 (germline): KGHSH, LQKENI. CDR3 DNA: TGTGCCAGCTCACCAGAGGCGGCCTACAATGAGCAGTTCTTC. Translating gives CASSPEAAYNEQFF.

This chain uses TRBV5-1 with TRBJ1-3; the D gene is possibly TRBD1 (6 bases). Germline-derived CDR1 and CDR2 are SGHRS and YFSETQ. Deletions cut 1 base from V and 0 bases from J, with 11 bases between. The CDR3 has 16 residues. In DNA, the CDR3 is TGCGCCAGCAGCTTGTACGGACAGAACTCTGGAAACACCATATATTTT. This encodes CASSLYGQNSGNTIYF.

This sequence joins TRBV5-1 and TRBJ2-7, with TRBD1 matching over 9 bases. The V segment lost 2 bases and the J segment 5 bases; nucleotides outside the gene matches: 5. There are 14 residues in the CDR3. Germline V CDR1 and CDR2: SGHRS, YFSETQ. The CDR3 loop reads CASSFRDREHEQYF. In DNA form, the CDR3 reads TGCGCCAGCAGCTTCAGGGACAGGGAACACGAGCAGTACTTC.